This T cell receptor beta chain was found in a study of OX40 agonist ivuxolimab in advanced cancers. Turning to the study itself: Patients assigned to dose escalation were diagnosed with hepatocellular carcinoma, melanoma, renal cell or head and neck cancer. Subjects had a mean age of around 60 years, with a range of roughly 20 to 79; around 83% were male.

CDR1 MNHEY and CDR2 SMNVEV come from the germline V gene (reference sequence). With 4 bases removed from V and 6 bases from J, the gap between germline ends came to 7 bases. The CDR3 length is 12 residues. The repertoire was sequenced with immunoSEQ multiplex PCR; TCRdb's copy has only in-frame clones and lacks some. The sample includes approximately 60,000 clones, 88% of them seen just once. Study-wide results and limits: Relative to CD4+ cells, CD8+ T cells on average had more expanded clones. Doses of 0.1 to 3.0 mg/kg were accompanied by clonal expansion of CD4+ and CD8+ blood T cells by week 6.

A word on this clone: What it recognizes is unknown.

This TCR was recovered from an adult with an advanced solid tumor such as melanoma, head and neck, liver or kidney cancer. Sequenced material: CD4+ or CD8+ T cells sorted from blood, taken in a trial of the OX40 agonist ivuxolimab. V is TRBV27 and J is TRBJ2-1; maybe TRBD2 (6 bases). The CDR3 sequence: CASSWTTNEQFF. The CDR3, as DNA: TGTGCCAGCAGTTGGACTACCAATGAGCAGTTCTTC.